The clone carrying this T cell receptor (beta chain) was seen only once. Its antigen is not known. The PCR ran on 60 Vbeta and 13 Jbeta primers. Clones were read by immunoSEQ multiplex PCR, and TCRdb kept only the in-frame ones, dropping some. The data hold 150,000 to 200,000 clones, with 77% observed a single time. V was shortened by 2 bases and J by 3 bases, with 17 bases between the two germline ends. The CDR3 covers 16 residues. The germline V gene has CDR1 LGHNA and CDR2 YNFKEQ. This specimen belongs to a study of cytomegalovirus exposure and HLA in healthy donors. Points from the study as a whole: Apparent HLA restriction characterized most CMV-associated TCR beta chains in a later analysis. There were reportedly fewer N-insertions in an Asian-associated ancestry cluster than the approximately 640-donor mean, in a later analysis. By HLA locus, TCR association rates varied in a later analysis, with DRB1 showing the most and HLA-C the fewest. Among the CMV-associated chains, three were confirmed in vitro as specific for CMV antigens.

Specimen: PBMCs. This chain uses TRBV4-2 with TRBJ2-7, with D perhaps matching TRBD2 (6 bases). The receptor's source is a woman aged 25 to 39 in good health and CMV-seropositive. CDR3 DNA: TGTGCCAGCAGCCAATCCCGGGACTTCGTGGGCTACGAGCAGTACTTC. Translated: CASSQSRDFVGYEQYF.